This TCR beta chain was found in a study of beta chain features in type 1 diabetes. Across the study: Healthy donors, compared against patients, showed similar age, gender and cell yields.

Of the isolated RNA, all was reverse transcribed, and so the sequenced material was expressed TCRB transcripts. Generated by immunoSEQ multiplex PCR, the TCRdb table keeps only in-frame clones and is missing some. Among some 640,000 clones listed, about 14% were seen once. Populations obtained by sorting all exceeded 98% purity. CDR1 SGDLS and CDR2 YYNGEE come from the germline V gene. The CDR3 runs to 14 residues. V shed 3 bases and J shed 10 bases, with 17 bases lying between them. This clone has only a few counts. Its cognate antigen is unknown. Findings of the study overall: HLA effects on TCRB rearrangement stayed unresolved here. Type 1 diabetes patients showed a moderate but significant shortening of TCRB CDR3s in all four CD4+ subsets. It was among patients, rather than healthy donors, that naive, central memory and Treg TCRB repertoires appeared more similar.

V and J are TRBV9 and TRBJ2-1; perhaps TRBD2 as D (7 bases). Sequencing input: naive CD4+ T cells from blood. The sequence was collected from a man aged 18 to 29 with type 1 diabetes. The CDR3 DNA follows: TGTGCCAGCAGCGGTCCAGGGACTACAGGGGAGCAGTTCTTC. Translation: CASSGPGTTGEQFF.